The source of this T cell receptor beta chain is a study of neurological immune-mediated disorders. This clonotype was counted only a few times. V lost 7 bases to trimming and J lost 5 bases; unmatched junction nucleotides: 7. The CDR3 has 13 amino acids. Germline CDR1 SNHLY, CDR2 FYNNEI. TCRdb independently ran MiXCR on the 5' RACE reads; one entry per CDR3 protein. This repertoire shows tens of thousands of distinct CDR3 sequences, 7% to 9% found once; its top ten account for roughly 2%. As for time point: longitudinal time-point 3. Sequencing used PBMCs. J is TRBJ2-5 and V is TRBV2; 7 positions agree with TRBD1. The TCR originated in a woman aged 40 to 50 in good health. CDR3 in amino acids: CASTRDSPETQYF. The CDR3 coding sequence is TGTGCCAGCACTCGGGACAGTCCCGAGACCCAGTACTTC.